The 22 T cell receptor beta chains given below trace back to one sample, sequenced in a study of T cell clonality in common variable immunodeficiency. Assay: immunoSEQ multiplex PCR; the TCRdb copy retains only in-frame clones and omits some. The repertoire consists of approximately 45,000 clones, none detected only once. Sequencing used peripheral blood mononuclear cells. These receptors all come from a person aged 18 to 70 in good health.

At least ten counts were recorded for this clone. The DNA ends 3 residues before the CDR3 does, and the rest of the CDR3 is filled in from the germline J gene. This sequence joins TRBV7-6 and TRBJ2-4; D is possibly TRBD2 (5 bases). The CDR3 has 15 residues. Trimming pared 5 bases from V and 0 bases from J, leaving 11 bases between. Germline CDR1 SGHVS, CDR2 FNYEAQ. The CDR3 sequence: CASSRRRLAKNIQYF. The sequenced part of the CDR3 DNA is TGTGCCAGCAGCCGGCGGAGGCTAGCCAAAAACATT.

This clone was picked up many times. The read is 3 residues too short to cover the CDR3 end, so that end is filled in from the germline J gene. The chain recombines TRBV19 with TRBJ1-5, with D unresolved. V lost 7 bases to trimming and J lost 5 bases, with 9 bases between them. Germline CDR1 LNHDA, CDR2 SQIVND (reference sequence). This CDR3 comprises 12 residues. The CDR3 DNA, read in part, is TGTGCCAGTACAGGATTGGATCAGCCC. It encodes CASTGLDQP. Given in full, the CDR3 is CASTGLDQPQHF.

This clone was recorded many times. The read ends 3 residues early relative to the CDR3; the germline J gene fills the gap. The J gene is TRBJ1-2, the V gene TRBV20-1, with D possibly being TRBD1 (5 bases). The V and J ends lost 6 bases and 3 bases respectively, with 11 bases between them. The CDR3 covers 12 residues. Germline loops: CDR1 DFQATT, CDR2 SNEGSKA (reference sequence). The CDR3 DNA, read in part, is TGCAGTGCCCCTCGAGGGGACTATGGC. Translated: CSAPRGDYG. The whole CDR3 protein is CSAPRGDYGYTF.

This clone is termed medium-sized. The read terminates 3 residues ahead of where the CDR3 ends, so the germline J gene completes it. This chain connects TRBV6-2 or TRBV6-3 to TRBJ1-2; no clear D gene. V was cut by 7 bases and J by 4 bases, with 13 bases left in between. The CDR3 is made up of 13 amino acids. Germline V gene lookup returns CDR1 MNHEY and CDR2 SVGEGT. CDR3 loop: CASMAGFGYGYTF. CDR3 DNA, as far as it was read: TGTGCCAGCATGGCCGGGTTTGGCTATGGC.

This clone came up many times. The CDR3 end falls 3 residues outside the read, so it is completed with the germline J gene. The gene calls are TRBV30 and TRBJ1-2; no definite D call. Trimming removed 1 base from V and 4 bases from J, with 13 bases in between. The CDR3 spans 14 residues. The V gene's germline CDR1 is GTSNPN and CDR2 SVGIG (reference sequence). This CDR3 is CAWSGGDNGYGYTF. CDR3 DNA (partial): TGTGCCTGGAGTGGCGGTGATAATGGCTATGGC. The full variable domain, its missing parts supplied by reference TRBV30 and TRBJ1-2, is SQTIHQWPATLVQPVGSPLSLECTVEGTSNPNLYWYRQAAGRGLQLLFYSVGIGQISSEVPQNLSASRPQDRQFILSSKKLLLSDSGFYLCAWSGGDNGYGYTFGSGTRLTVV.

This clone was counted at least ten times. The read halts 3 residues ahead of the CDR3 end, with the missing end drawn from the germline J gene. This sequence joins TRBV29-1 and TRBJ1-1; the match to TRBD1 covers 8 bases. This CDR3 region has 13 residues. Germline V CDR1 and CDR2: SQVTM, ANQGSEA. J was trimmed by 5 bases and V by 5 bases; bases with no gene match: 7. The sequenced part of the CDR3 DNA is TGCAGCGTTAGTCAGGGGGCCGGAACTGAA. Translating it yields CSVSQGAGTE. In full, the CDR3 is CSVSQGAGTEAFF.

This clone was counted many times. CDR3 loop: CASSESGDTEAFF. The sequenced part of the CDR3 DNA is TGCGCCAGCAGTGAGTCAGGGGATACTGAA. The J gene is TRBJ1-1, the V gene TRBV10-1; weak D call: TRBD1 (5 bases). The read falls 3 residues short of the CDR3 end, and the missing part is taken from the germline J gene. Germline V gives CDR1 WNHNN, CDR2 SYGVQD (reference sequence). This CDR3 comprises 13 residues. Trimming shortened V by 0 bases and J by 5 bases, and 7 bases separated the two germline ends.

This clone was seen many times. The read ends 3 residues early relative to the CDR3; the germline J gene fills the gap. The chain uses TRBV20-1 and TRBJ1-1; D is uncertain. CDR3 length: 15 amino acids. V lost 6 bases and J 0 bases, leaving 17 bases between the germline ends. Germline V CDR1 and CDR2: DFQATT, SNEGSKA (reference sequence). The CDR3 here is CSASPSGIMNTEAFF. The DNA read from the CDR3 is TGCAGTGCCTCCCCGTCGGGGATCATGAACACTGAA.

Many counts were recorded for this clone. The read terminates 3 residues ahead of where the CDR3 ends, so the germline J gene completes it. The genes are TRBV6-1 and TRBJ2-3; 9 nucleotides agree with TRBD2. Trimming took 4 bases from V and 2 from J; bases not matched to a gene: 4. There are 15 residues in the CDR3. Germline V gene data show CDR1 as MNHNS and CDR2 as SASEGT. The CDR3 DNA, read in part, is TGTGCCAGCAGTGGACTAGCGGCAAACACAGATACG. Protein sequence: CASSGLAANTDT. The whole CDR3 sequence reads CASSGLAANTDTQYF.

This clone has at least ten counts. The CDR3 end falls 3 residues outside the read, so it is completed with the germline J gene. The sample holds other DNA sequences that translate to the same CDR3. This chain uses TRBV2 with TRBJ1-1, with TRBD1 as a possible D gene (6 bases). This CDR3 spans 15 amino acids. V was trimmed by 4 bases and J by 0 bases, leaving 12 bases between them. Germline CDR1 and CDR2: SNHLY and FYNNEI. The CDR3 here is CASSGGQGMNTEAFF. The CDR3 DNA, read in part, is TGTGCCAGCAGTGGGGGACAAGGGATGAACACTGAA.

This clone has a count of ten or more. The read ends 3 residues shy of where the CDR3 ends; the end is completed using the germline J gene. The chain recombines TRBV7-3 with TRBJ2-5, with D hard to call. V dropped 8 bases and J dropped 5 bases, with 9 bases sitting between them. Germline V gives CDR1 SGHTA, CDR2 FQGTGA. The CDR3 spans 11 residues. Incomplete CDR3 DNA: TGTGCCAGCGGAGACGGGGAGACC. Its protein product is CASGDGET. The whole CDR3 is CASGDGETQYF. Filled out from reference TRBV7-3 and TRBJ2-5, the complete variable domain reads GAGVSQTPSNKVTEKGKYVELRCDPISGHTALYWYRQSLGQGPEFLIYFQGTGAADDSGLPNDRFFAVRPEGSVSTLKIQRTERGDSAVYLCASGDGETQYFGPGTRLLVL.

This clone was picked up many times. Read sequence stops 3 residues before the CDR3 end, and the germline J gene provides the missing end. The chain couples TRBV30 to TRBJ1-2; 9 bases map to TRBD1. Trimming at V came to 0 bases and at J to 7 bases, leaving 6 bases not matched to a gene. CDR1 GTSNPN and CDR2 SVGIG come from the germline V gene (reference sequence). The CDR3 has 14 residues. The CDR3 protein is CAWSVSGTGTGYTF. The part of the CDR3 DNA that was read is TGTGCCTGGAGTGTATCCGGGACAGGGACTGGC. Full variable domain (remainder filled in from reference TRBV30 and TRBJ1-2): SQTIHQWPATLVQPVGSPLSLECTVEGTSNPNLYWYRQAAGRGLQLLFYSVGIGQISSEVPQNLSASRPQDRQFILSSKKLLLSDSGFYLCAWSVSGTGTGYTFGSGTRLTVV.

This clone was recorded at least ten times. The CDR3 extends 3 residues past the end of the read, so its final part is completed from the germline J gene. The gene calls are TRBV9 and TRBJ2-7, with a possible D match to TRBD1 (6 bases). Trimming took off 4 bases at V and 0 bases at J, with 14 bases between the two ends. The CDR3 is 15 residues long. Germline V gene sequence: CDR1 SGDLS, CDR2 YYNGEE. This CDR3 reads CASSPRTATSYEQYF. The DNA read from the CDR3 is TGTGCCAGCAGCCCAAGGACAGCGACCTCCTACGAG.

The table lists this clone with many counts. The CDR3 extends 3 residues past the end of the read, so its final part is completed from the germline J gene. This chain links TRBV20-1 with TRBJ1-2; 7 bases line up with TRBD1. Trimming removed 1 base from V and 3 bases from J; junction bases left unmatched: 8. The CDR3 covers 15 residues. CDR1 is DFQATT, CDR2 SNEGSKA, per germline (reference sequence). CDR3 protein: CSARGLGGGDYGYTF. The sequenced part of the CDR3 DNA is TGCAGTGCTAGAGGCCTGGGAGGGGGCGACTATGGC.

Ten or more counts support this clone. From the germline J gene comes the end of the CDR3, since the read stops 3 residues before it. The rearrangement links TRBV2 to TRBJ2-5; 13 bases map to TRBD2. The CDR3 contains 14 residues. Germline V CDR1 and CDR2: SNHLY, FYNNEI. Losses at the gene ends were 7 bases for V and 4 bases for J; bases not matched to a gene: 3. CDR3 in amino acids: CASTRLAGGETQYF. The DNA read from the CDR3 is TGTGCCAGCACCCGACTAGCGGGGGGAGAGACC.

This clone appeared a few times. The read is 3 residues too short to cover the CDR3 end, so that end is filled in from the germline J gene. The V and J genes are TRBV19 and TRBJ1-1; 7 nucleotides agree with TRBD1. CDR1 LNHDA and CDR2 SQIVND come from the germline V gene (reference sequence). V dropped 5 bases and J dropped 3; count of bases not matched to a gene: 6. CDR3 size: 14 residues. The covered CDR3 bases are TGTGCCAGTAGTCGTCGGACAGGCGACACTGAA. It codes for CASSRRTGDTE. The CDR3 in full is CASSRRTGDTEAFF.

Many counts were recorded for this clone. The missing CDR3 end, 3 residues past where the read stops, is filled in from the germline J gene. The chain is built from TRBV5-4 and TRBJ1-4; the D is unclear. Germline CDR1 reads SGHNT; CDR2 reads YYREEE (reference sequence). V shed 3 bases and J shed 6 bases, with 15 bases lying between them. There are 15 residues in the CDR3. The CDR3 region is CASSSRTGRDEKLFF. The CDR3 DNA, read in part, is TGTGCCAGCAGCTCGAGGACTGGGAGGGATGAAAAA.

This clone was recorded many times. Read data end 3 residues before the CDR3 end; the end is taken from the germline J gene. V is TRBV7-2 and J is TRBJ1-1, with D perhaps TRBD1 (6 bases). Looked up from germline, CDR1 is SGHTA and CDR2 is FQGNSA. Trimming left V 5 bases short and J 2 bases short, with 12 bases between. This CDR3 comprises 14 residues. The CDR3 reads CASSGGGFNTEAFF. The covered CDR3 bases are TGTGCCAGCAGCGGGGGCGGTTTCAACACTGAA.

The sample holds a few counts of this clone. The read terminates 3 residues before the CDR3 end, so the remaining end is supplied by the germline J gene. The chain employs TRBV30 and TRBJ1-1; 7 positions agree with TRBD1. The CDR3 contains 15 residues. Germline V lookup: CDR1 GTSNPN, CDR2 SVGIG (reference sequence). The CDR3 bases that were read are TGTGCCTGGAGCCAGGGGGAGGGCTATCGGGAGACA. It yields the protein CAWSQGEGYRET. The full CDR3 is CAWSQGEGYRETAFF.

Comments on this clone: Read sequence stops 3 residues before the CDR3 end, and the germline J gene provides the missing end. The J gene is TRBJ1-1, the V gene TRBV18; D might be TRBD1 (5 bases). CDR1 and CDR2 (germline): KGHSH, LQKENI. This CDR3 is built from 17 residues. Trimming cost V 2 bases and J 3 bases, with 19 bases left between them. The CDR3 protein is CASSPGGLTGLDTEAFF. CDR3 DNA, as far as it was read: TGTGCCAGCTCACCAGGGGGACTTACCGGCTTGGACACTGAA.

This clone was seen ten or more times. The observed sequence ends 3 residues before the CDR3 terminus, with the missing tail filled in from the germline J gene. V usage is TRBV29-1 and J usage is TRBJ2-7; the D gene is possibly TRBD2 (6 bases). With 5 bases removed from V and 3 bases from J, the gap between germline ends came to 20 bases. Per the germline V gene, CDR1 is SQVTM and CDR2 is ANQGSEA. The CDR3 contains 15 residues. The CDR3 bases that were read are TGCAGCGTTACTTCCCTCGGGGGATTTCTCTACGAG. This encodes CSVTSLGGFLYE. The CDR3, in full, reads CSVTSLGGFLYEQYF.

This clone was counted ten times or more. The read gets to within 3 residues of the CDR3 end, and the germline J gene fills in the rest. The chain combines TRBV19 with TRBJ2-5; TRBD1 matches 9 bases. V lost 4 bases and J lost 5; bases outside the gene matches: 8. CDR1 LNHDA and CDR2 SQIVND come from the germline V gene (reference sequence). CDR3 length: 15 amino acids. The sequenced CDR3 bases are TGTGCCAGTAGTACACGGGACAGGGATTGGGAGACC. Protein product: CASSTRDRDWET. The entire CDR3 is CASSTRDRDWETQYF.